This entry is about one T cell receptor (beta chain). Its antigen is unknown. The repertoire was sequenced with immunoSEQ multiplex PCR; TCRdb's copy has only in-frame clones and lacks some. This table holds some 130,000 clones, approximately 88% found once. The data are from a study of T cells in localized non-small cell lung cancer. Study results and caveats: Uninvolved adjacent lung showed higher T cell clonality than tumor.

The CDR3 runs 15 residues. CDR1 and CDR2 (germline): PRHDT, FYEKMQ (reference sequence). With 5 bases clipped from V and 3 bases from J, the junction kept 6 bases outside the gene matches. The TCR sequence derives from a female donor of 60 years or more with stage I lung adenocarcinoma. The specimen comprised peripheral blood, sampled before any cancer treatment. The chain is built from TRBV13 and TRBJ2-5; the match to TRBD1 covers 10 bases. The CDR3 region is CASSRTGTGEETQYF. The CDR3 DNA reads as TGTGCCAGCAGCCGCACCGGGACAGGGGAAGAGACCCAGTACTTC.